A single sample gave rise to the 3 T cell receptor beta chains below, sequenced in a study of T cell changes during pregnancy in multiple sclerosis. Clones were read by immunoSEQ multiplex PCR, and TCRdb kept only the in-frame ones, dropping some. The top ten hold 0.36% of the sample, which has 60,000 or so clones, around 93% seen once. Sequenced here: CD4+ T cells from peripheral blood mononuclear cells, sampled before pregnancy. The origin of the receptors is a female donor with multiple sclerosis, enrolled in a pregnancy study.

The genes are TRBV5-1 and TRBJ2-2, with D possibly TRBD1 on 5 matching bases. Trimming took off 5 bases at V and 0 bases at J, with 8 bases between the two ends. Germline-derived CDR1 and CDR2 are SGHRS and YFSETQ. The CDR3 is made up of 14 amino acids. In DNA form, the CDR3 reads TGCGCCAGCAGTAGACAGACGAACACCGGGGAGCTGTTTTTT. The encoded protein is CASSRQTNTGELFF.

This clone is a singleton in its sample. The chain has TRBV7-2 and TRBJ2-3; D is unclear. The CDR3 totals 15 residues. CDR1 SGHTA and CDR2 FQGNSA come from the germline V gene. Trimming stripped 1 base from V and 2 bases from J, with 10 bases between. CDR3 residues: CASSLETKSTDTQYF. CDR3 coding DNA: TGTGCCAGCAGCTTAGAGACAAAATCCACAGATACGCAGTATTTT.

This chain joins TRBV5-5 and TRBJ1-1; D is perhaps TRBD1 (6 bases). Germline V CDR1 and CDR2: SGHKS, YYEKEE (reference sequence). Trimming stripped 3 bases from V and 5 bases from J, with 14 bases between. There are 14 residues in the CDR3. CDR3 region: CASSSRTGITEAFF. The DNA of the CDR3 is TGTGCCAGCAGCTCGCGAACAGGGATTACTGAAGCTTTCTTT.